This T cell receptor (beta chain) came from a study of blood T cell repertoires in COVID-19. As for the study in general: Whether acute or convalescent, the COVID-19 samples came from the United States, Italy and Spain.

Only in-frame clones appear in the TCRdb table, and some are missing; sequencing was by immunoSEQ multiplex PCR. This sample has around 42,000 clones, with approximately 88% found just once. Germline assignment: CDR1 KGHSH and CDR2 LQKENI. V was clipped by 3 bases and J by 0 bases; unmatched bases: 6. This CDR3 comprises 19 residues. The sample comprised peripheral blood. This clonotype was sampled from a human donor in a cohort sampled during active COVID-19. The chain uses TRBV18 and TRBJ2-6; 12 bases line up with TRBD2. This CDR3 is CASSPRTSGASSGANVLTF. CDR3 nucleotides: TGTGCCAGCTCACCCCGGACTAGCGGGGCATCCTCTGGGGCCAACGTCCTGACTTTC.